Here is one TCR beta chain with its context. This entry belongs to a study of blood T cell repertoires in COVID-19. The CDR3 consists of 16 residues. CDR1 SGHNT and CDR2 YENEEA come from the germline V gene. V was shortened by 0 bases and J by 5 bases, with 16 bases between the two germline ends. Generated by immunoSEQ multiplex PCR, the TCRdb table keeps only in-frame clones and is missing some. The sample has 170,000 or so clones, more than 85% seen once. This receptor was identified in a man in his fifties or sixties with COVID-19, enrolled during active disease. Sequenced sample: peripheral blood. This sequence joins TRBV11-3 and TRBJ1-1, with D possibly being TRBD1 (6 bases). The CDR3 DNA sequence: TGTGCCAGCAGCTTAGATTCGTGGGCAGGGGTAACTGAAGCTTTCTTT. Amino acid sequence: CASSLDSWAGVTEAFF.